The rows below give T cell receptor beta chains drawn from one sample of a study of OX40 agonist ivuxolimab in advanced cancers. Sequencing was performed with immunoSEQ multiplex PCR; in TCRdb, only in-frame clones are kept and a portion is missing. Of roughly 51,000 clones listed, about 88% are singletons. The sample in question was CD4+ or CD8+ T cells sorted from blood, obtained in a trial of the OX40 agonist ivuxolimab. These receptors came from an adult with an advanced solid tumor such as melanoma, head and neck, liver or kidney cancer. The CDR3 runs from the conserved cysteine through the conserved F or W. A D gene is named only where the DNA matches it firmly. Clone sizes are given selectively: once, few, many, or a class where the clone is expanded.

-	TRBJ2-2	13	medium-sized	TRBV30	CAWSPKRAGELFF	TGTGCCTGGTCGCCCAAACGGGCCGGGGAGCTGTTTTTT
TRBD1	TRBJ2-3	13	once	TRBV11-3	CASSPQGADTQYF	TGTGCCAGCAGCCCCCAGGGGGCAGATACGCAGTATTTT
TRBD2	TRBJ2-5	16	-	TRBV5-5	CASSLMAGGPGETQYF	TGTGCCAGCAGCTTGATGGCGGGAGGGCCGGGGGAGACCCAGTACTTC
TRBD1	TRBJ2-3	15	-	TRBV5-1	CASSHRGLFPDTQYF	TGCGCCAGCAGTCACAGGGGTTTATTCCCAGATACGCAGTATTTT
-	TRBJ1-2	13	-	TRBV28	CASRPQGGYGYTF	TGTGCCAGCAGACCCCAGGGTGGCTATGGCTACACCTTC
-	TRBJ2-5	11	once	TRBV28	CASRTPGTQYF	TGTGCCAGCAGGACCCCGGGGACCCAGTACTTC
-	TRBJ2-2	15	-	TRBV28	CASRSGTRFTGELFF	TGTGCCAGCAGGTCCGGGACAAGATTCACCGGGGAGCTGTTTTTT
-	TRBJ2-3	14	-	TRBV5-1	CASSLGGFPDTQYF	TGCGCCAGCAGCTTGGGAGGGTTCCCAGATACGCAGTATTTT
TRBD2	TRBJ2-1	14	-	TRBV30	CACPLLADGNEQFF	TGTGCCTGCCCCTTACTAGCGGATGGGAATGAGCAGTTCTTC
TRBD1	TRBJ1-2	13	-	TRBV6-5	CASRLTGAEGYTF	TGTGCCAGCAGATTAACAGGGGCAGAAGGCTACACCTTC